These 20 T cell receptor beta chains share one sample of origin, sequenced in a study of blood T cell repertoires in COVID-19. The data were produced by immunoSEQ multiplex PCR, yet TCRdb's version contains in-frame clones alone and is incomplete. The sample shows some 220,000 clones, 65% to 85% of them seen only once. The sequencing input was peripheral blood. The receptors here all came from a human donor in a cohort sampled during active COVID-19.

The chain links TRBV7-2 to TRBJ2-4, with 7 bases matching TRBD1. CDR3 length: 14 amino acids. Germline loops: CDR1 SGHTA, CDR2 FQGNSA. The trim removed 4 bases at V and 7 bases at J, leaving 7 bases unmatched. The DNA for the CDR3 is TGTGCCAGCAGCTCCGACAGGGTCAGCAACATTCAGTACTTC. It yields the protein CASSSDRVSNIQYF.

The chain carries TRBV28 and TRBJ2-1; TRBD2 matches 12 bases. CDR3 length: 15 residues. V dropped 6 bases and J dropped 8; count of bases not matched to a gene: 8. CDR1 and CDR2 (germline): MDHEN, SYDVKM. CDR3 amino acids: CASSVTSGSWYEQFF. DNA of the CDR3: TGTGCCAGCAGCGTGACTAGCGGGAGTTGGTATGAGCAGTTCTTC.

The chain is built from TRBV24-1 and TRBJ2-2, with 11 bases that match TRBD2. The CDR3 contains 18 residues. The ends lost 4 bases at V and 4 bases at J; junction bases unmatched: 10. Germline assignment: CDR1 KGHDR and CDR2 SFDVKD. CDR3: CATSDAFTSGSPTGELFF. CDR3 bases: TGTGCCACCAGTGACGCCTTCACTAGCGGGAGTCCCACCGGGGAGCTGTTTTTT.

A single count supports this clone. The chain couples TRBV28 to TRBJ1-2, with D unclear. The CDR3 sequence is 11 residues long. Germline V gene sequence: CDR1 MDHEN, CDR2 SYDVKM. Deletions cut 3 bases from V and 8 bases from J, with 7 bases between. Here the CDR3 reads CASSFQRGYTF. The CDR3 nucleotides are TGTGCCAGCAGTTTCCAGAGGGGCTACACCTTC.

In this sample, this clone turned up a few times. V usage is TRBV4-3 and J usage is TRBJ1-6; D is undetermined. The CDR3 is 18 amino acids. Germline V gene data show CDR1 as LGHNA and CDR2 as YSLEER. V gave up 0 bases and J gave up 5 bases, with 17 bases separating them. CDR3 nucleotides: TGCGCCAGCAGCCAAGATATGGGAGGAAAGGCGAATAATTCACCCCTCCACTTT. Translation gives CASSQDMGGKANNSPLHF.

This chain uses TRBV7-3 with TRBJ2-2; D gene unclear. CDR3 size: 16 residues. The germline V gene encodes CDR1 SGHTA and CDR2 FQGTGA. The V end lost 5 bases, the J end lost 6 bases, and 19 bases lay between the germline ends. CDR3 DNA sequence: TGTGCCAGCAGCCAAAAACGAGCAGAAGGAGCCGGGGAGCTGTTTTTT. It yields the protein CASSQKRAEGAGELFF.

V usage is TRBV19 and J usage is TRBJ2-7; 7 bases align to TRBD1. The CDR3 consists of 14 residues. Germline V gene lookup returns CDR1 LNHDA and CDR2 SQIVND (reference sequence). Trimming cost V 1 base and J 2 bases; bases outside gene matches: 2. CDR3: CASSIAGGPYEQYF. In DNA form, the CDR3 reads TGTGCCAGTAGTATAGCAGGGGGTCCCTACGAGCAGTACTTC. The variable domain in full, completed from reference TRBV19 and TRBJ2-7, reads DGGITQSPKYLFRKEGQNVTLSCEQNLNHDAMYWYRQDPGQGLRLIYYSQIVNDFQKGDIAEGYSVSREKKESFPLTVTSAQKNPTAFYLCASSIAGGPYEQYFGPGTRLTVT.

This clone was observed at least ten times. The same CDR3 also results from other DNA sequences found in this sample. The gene calls are TRBV6-5 and TRBJ2-7; 12 bases line up with TRBD1. The CDR3 is 13 amino acids. The V and J ends lost 9 bases and 6 bases, in that order; junction bases with no gene match: 6. The V gene's germline CDR1 is MNHEY and CDR2 SVGAGI. This chain's CDR3 is CASAGTGGLEQYF. CDR3 in DNA: TGTGCCAGTGCCGGGACAGGGGGCCTCGAGCAGTACTTC.

DNA of the CDR3: TGTGCCAGCAGCGTATACCGGGATTGGGATGAAAAACTGTTTTTT. Residues: CASSVYRDWDEKLFF. The genes are TRBV5-4 and TRBJ1-4; D call uncertain. Looked up from germline, CDR1 is SGHNT and CDR2 is YYREEE (reference sequence). CDR3 length: 15 residues. The germline V and J ends were trimmed by 4 bases and 6 bases, with 16 bases remaining between them.

This chain joins TRBV6-5 and TRBJ2-1; D not resolved. The CDR3 consists of 13 residues. Trimming cost V 6 bases and J 3 bases, with 9 bases left between them. CDR1 is MNHEY, CDR2 SVGAGI, per germline. Here the CDR3 DNA reads TGTGCCAGCAGCCTATCCATCTACAATGAGCAGTTCTTC. It is translated as CASSLSIYNEQFF.

The CDR3 region has the DNA TGTGCCAGCAGCCCCGGGACAGCGAGCTCTGGAAACACCATATATTTT. Translated, it gives CASSPGTASSGNTIYF. This chain uses TRBV5-4 with TRBJ1-3, with TRBD1 identical over 7 bases. V was pared by 4 bases and J by 0 bases, with 7 bases of the junction left unmatched. There are 16 residues in the CDR3. Germline V CDR1 and CDR2: SGHNT, YYREEE (reference sequence).

V usage is TRBV12-5 and J usage is TRBJ2-1; D is possibly TRBD1 (6 bases). CDR1 is LGHNT, CDR2 FRNRAP, per germline. CDR3 length: 18 amino acids. V lost 3 bases to trimming and J lost 5 bases, with 23 bases between them. The CDR3, as DNA: TGTGCTAGTGGTTTAATTACAGGGCTCTCCCCGTCGGACAATGAGCAGTTCTTC. The encoded protein is CASGLITGLSPSDNEQFF.

The V call is TRBV9, the J call TRBJ1-5, with 7 nucleotides matching TRBD1. V lost 3 bases and J lost 2; bases outside the gene matches: 2. This CDR3 is built from 14 residues. Germline V gene data show CDR1 as SGDLS and CDR2 as YYNGEE. CDR3 coding DNA: TGTGCCAGCAGCGCAACAGGGGGCAATCAGCCCCAGCATTTT. Protein product: CASSATGGNQPQHF.

The V call is TRBV28, the J call TRBJ2-7; 8 bases are a match to TRBD2. V trimming: 6 bases; J trimming: 3 bases; junction bases outside the gene matches: 7. Per the germline V gene, CDR1 is MDHEN and CDR2 is SYDVKM. This CDR3 spans 14 amino acids. Here the CDR3 reads CASRTSGGIYEQYF. DNA of the CDR3: TGTGCCAGCAGAACTAGCGGAGGGATCTACGAGCAGTACTTC.

This sequence joins TRBV5-6 and TRBJ2-5; no clear D. With 2 bases removed from V and 5 bases from J, the gap between germline ends came to 10 bases. The CDR3 length is 13 residues. CDR1 and CDR2 (germline): SGHDT, YYEEEE. CDR3 nucleotide sequence: TGTGCCAGCAGCTTCGTGGGCGAGGAGACCCAGTACTTC. This encodes CASSFVGEETQYF.

For the CDR3, the DNA is TGTGCCATCAGTACTAGCGGGAGTTTGGAGACCCAGTACTTC. It translates to CAISTSGSLETQYF. J is TRBJ2-5 and V is TRBV10-3; 11 bases fit TRBD2. Germline loops: CDR1 ENHRY, CDR2 SYGVKD. This CDR3 comprises 14 residues. The J segment lost 5 bases and the V segment lost 5 bases, leaving 4 bases of the junction unmatched.

This rearrangement joins TRBV7-9 to TRBJ2-7; D remains unclear. Germline V gene lookup returns CDR1 SEHNR and CDR2 FQNEAQ (reference sequence). The ends were cut back, 0 bases at V and 2 bases at J, with 11 bases in the middle. The CDR3 has 15 residues. CDR3 sequence (DNA): TGTGCCAGCAGCTTAGCGGGTCTAGAAACCTACGAGCAGTACTTC. Protein product: CASSLAGLETYEQYF.

This rearrangement joins TRBV6-2 or TRBV6-3 to TRBJ1-1; unclear D gene. The CDR3 covers 12 residues. V was shortened by 2 bases and J by 5 bases, with 6 bases between the two germline ends. CDR1 is MNHEY and CDR2 is SVGEGT in the germline V gene. The CDR3 DNA sequence: TGTGCCAGCAGTTACCACTGGACTGAAGCTTTCTTT. Protein: CASSYHWTEAFF.

The rearrangement joins TRBV20-1 to TRBJ2-7; TRBD2 might be the D (5 bases). The germline V gene has CDR1 DFQATT and CDR2 SNEGSKA (reference sequence). Trimming left V 2 bases short and J 7 bases short, with 9 bases between. This CDR3 has 11 amino acids. The CDR3 loop reads CSARKGVEQYF. The DNA of the CDR3 is TGCAGTGCTAGAAAGGGAGTTGAGCAGTACTTC.

The V call is TRBV27, the J call TRBJ2-5; 9 bases are a match to TRBD1. This CDR3 spans 15 amino acids. CDR1 and CDR2 (germline): MNHEY, SMNVEV (reference sequence). The V segment lost 4 bases and the J segment 4 bases; nucleotides outside the gene matches: 7. CDR3 region: CASSSRDRAGETQYF. CDR3 in DNA: TGTGCCAGCAGTTCTAGGGACAGGGCTGGAGAGACCCAGTACTTC.